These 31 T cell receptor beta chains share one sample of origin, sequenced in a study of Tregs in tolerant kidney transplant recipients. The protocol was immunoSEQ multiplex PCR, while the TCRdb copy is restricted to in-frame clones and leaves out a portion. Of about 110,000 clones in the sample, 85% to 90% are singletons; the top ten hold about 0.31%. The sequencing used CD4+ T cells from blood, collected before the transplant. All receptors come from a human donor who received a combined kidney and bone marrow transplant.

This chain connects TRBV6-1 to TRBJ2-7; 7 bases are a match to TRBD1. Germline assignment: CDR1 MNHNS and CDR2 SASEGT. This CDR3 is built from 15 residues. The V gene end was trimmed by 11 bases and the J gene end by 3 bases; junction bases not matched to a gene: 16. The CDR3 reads CAEGEGGPNNYEQYF. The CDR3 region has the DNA TGTGCCGAGGGGGAAGGGGGCCCCAACAACTACGAGCAGTACTTC.

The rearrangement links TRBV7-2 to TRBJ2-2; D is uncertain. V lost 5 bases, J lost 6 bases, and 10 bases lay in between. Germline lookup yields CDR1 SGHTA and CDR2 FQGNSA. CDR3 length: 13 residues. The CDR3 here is CASSPRHPGELFF. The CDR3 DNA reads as TGTGCCAGCAGCCCAAGACATCCCGGGGAGCTGTTTTTT.

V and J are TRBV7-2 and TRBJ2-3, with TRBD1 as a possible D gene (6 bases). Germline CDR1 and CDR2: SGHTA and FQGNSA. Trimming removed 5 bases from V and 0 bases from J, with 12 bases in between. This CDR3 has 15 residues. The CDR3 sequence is CASSPLQGSTDTQYF. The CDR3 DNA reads TGTGCCAGCAGCCCTTTACAGGGAAGCACAGATACGCAGTATTTT.

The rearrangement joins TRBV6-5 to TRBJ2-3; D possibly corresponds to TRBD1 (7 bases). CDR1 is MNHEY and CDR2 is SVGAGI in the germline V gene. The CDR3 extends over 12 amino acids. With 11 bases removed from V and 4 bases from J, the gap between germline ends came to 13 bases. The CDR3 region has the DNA TGTGCCGCGGGACAGCCCCCAGATACGCAGTATTTT. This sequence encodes CAAGQPPDTQYF.

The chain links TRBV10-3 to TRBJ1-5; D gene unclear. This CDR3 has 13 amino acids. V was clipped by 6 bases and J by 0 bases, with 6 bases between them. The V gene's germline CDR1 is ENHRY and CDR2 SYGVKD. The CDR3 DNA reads TGTGCCATCAGGTACAGTAGCAATCAGCCCCAGCATTTT. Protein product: CAIRYSSNQPQHF.

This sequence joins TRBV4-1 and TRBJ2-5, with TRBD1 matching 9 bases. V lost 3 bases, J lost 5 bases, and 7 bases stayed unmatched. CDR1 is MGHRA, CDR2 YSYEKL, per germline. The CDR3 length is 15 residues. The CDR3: CASSHPGQGVETQYF. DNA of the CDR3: TGCGCCAGCAGCCACCCGGGACAGGGAGTGGAGACCCAGTACTTC.

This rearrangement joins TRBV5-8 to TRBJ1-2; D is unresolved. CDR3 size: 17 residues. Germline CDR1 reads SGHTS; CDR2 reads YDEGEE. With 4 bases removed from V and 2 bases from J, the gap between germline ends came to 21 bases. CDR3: CASSPKTRRDPNYGYTF. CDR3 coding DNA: TGTGCCAGCAGCCCCAAAACTAGACGGGATCCCAACTATGGCTACACCTTC.

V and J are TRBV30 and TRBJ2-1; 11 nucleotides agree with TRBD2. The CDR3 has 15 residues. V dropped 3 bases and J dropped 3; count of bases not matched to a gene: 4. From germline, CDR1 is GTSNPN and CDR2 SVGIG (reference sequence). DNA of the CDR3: TGTGCCTGGAGCACCGGGACTAGCGGCTACAATGAGCAGTTCTTC. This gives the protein CAWSTGTSGYNEQFF.

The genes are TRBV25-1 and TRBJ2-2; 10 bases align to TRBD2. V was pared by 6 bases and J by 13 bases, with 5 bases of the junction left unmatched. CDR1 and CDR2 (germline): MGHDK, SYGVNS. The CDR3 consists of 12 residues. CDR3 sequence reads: CASRSGRGRLFF. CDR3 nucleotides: TGTGCCAGCAGAAGCGGGAGGGGCAGGCTGTTTTTT.

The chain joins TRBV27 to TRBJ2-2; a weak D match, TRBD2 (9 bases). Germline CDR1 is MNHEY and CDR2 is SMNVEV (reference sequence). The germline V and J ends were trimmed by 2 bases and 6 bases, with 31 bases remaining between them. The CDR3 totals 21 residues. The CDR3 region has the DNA TGTGCCAGCAGTTTAAGGGCAACAGGGGGTCGGCGGGGGGGAGGCCCCGGGGAGCTGTTTTTT. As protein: CASSLRATGGRRGGGPGELFF.

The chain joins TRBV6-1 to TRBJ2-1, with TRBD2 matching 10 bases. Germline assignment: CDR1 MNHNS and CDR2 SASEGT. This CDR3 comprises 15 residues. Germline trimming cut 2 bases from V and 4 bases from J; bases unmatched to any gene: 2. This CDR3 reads CASSELAGGYNEQFF. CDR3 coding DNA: TGTGCCAGCAGTGAATTAGCGGGGGGTTACAATGAGCAGTTCTTC.

The CDR3 sequence: CASRTGQAKFEAFF. CDR3 sequence (DNA): TGTGCCAGCAGGACGGGACAGGCAAAGTTTGAAGCTTTCTTT. The V gene is TRBV28, the J gene TRBJ1-1; 8 bases map to TRBD1. CDR3 size: 14 residues. Germline V lookup: CDR1 MDHEN, CDR2 SYDVKM. V lost 6 bases, J lost 7 bases, and 10 bases stayed unmatched.

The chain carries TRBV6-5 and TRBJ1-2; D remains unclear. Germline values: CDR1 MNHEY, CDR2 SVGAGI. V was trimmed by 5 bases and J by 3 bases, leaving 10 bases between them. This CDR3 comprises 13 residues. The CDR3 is CASSRGKDYGYTF. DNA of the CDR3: TGTGCCAGCAGTCGGGGAAAAGACTATGGCTACACCTTC.

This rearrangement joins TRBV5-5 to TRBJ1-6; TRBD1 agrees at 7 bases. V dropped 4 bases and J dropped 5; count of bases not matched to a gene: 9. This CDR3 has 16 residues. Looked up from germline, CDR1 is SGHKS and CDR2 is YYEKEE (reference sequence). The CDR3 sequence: CASSESQGGDNSPLHF. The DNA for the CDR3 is TGTGCCAGCAGCGAATCCCAGGGGGGAGATAATTCACCCCTCCACTTT. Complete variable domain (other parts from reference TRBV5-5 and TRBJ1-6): DAGVTQSPTHLIKTRGQQVTLRCSPISGHKSVSWYQQVLGQGPQFIFQYYEKEERGRGNFPDRFSARQFPNYSSELNVNALLLGDSALYLCASSESQGGDNSPLHFGNGTRLTVT.

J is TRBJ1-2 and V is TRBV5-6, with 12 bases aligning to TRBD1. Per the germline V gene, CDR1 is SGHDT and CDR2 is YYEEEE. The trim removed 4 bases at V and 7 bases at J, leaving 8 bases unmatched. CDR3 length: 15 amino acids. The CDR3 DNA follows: TGTGCCAGCAGCCAAAGGGGACAGGGGGCCGGTGGCTACACCTTC. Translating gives CASSQRGQGAGGYTF.

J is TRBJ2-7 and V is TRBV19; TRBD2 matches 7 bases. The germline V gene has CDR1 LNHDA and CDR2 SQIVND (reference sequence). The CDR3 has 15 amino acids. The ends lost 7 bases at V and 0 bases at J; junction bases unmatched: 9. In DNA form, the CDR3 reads TGTGCCAGTAATCAAACTAGCGCTAGCTCCTACGAGCAGTACTTC. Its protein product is CASNQTSASSYEQYF.

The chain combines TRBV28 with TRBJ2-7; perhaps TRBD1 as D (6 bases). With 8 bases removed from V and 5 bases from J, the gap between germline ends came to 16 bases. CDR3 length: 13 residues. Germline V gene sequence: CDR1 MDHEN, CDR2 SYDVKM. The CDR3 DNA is TGTGCCAGCGGGGGCCAAAGGCTCCACGAGCAGTACTTC. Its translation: CASGGQRLHEQYF.

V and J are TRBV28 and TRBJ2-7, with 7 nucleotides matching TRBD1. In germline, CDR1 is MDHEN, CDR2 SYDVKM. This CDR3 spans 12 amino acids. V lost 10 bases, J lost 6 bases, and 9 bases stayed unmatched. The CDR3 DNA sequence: TGTGCCAACTACTTGACAGGGCTCGAGCAGTACTTC. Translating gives CANYLTGLEQYF.

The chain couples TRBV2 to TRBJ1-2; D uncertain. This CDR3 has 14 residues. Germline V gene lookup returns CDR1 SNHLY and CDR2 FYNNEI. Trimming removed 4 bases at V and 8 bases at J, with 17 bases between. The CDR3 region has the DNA TGTGCCAGCAGTGCTCGGCAGGCACTCTGGGGCTACACCTTC. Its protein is CASSARQALWGYTF.

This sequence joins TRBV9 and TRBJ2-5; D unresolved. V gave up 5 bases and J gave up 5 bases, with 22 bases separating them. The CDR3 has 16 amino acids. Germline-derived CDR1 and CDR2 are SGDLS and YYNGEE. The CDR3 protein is CASSPLEARAPETQYF. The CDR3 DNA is TGTGCCAGCAGTCCACTCGAGGCTAGAGCACCGGAGACCCAGTACTTC.

DNA for the CDR3: TGTGCTAGTGGTTTGGTGGGGGGTGGCATTCAGTACTTC. Amino acid sequence: CASGLVGGGIQYF. The J gene is TRBJ2-4, the V gene TRBV12-5, with D possibly TRBD2 on 6 matching bases. CDR3 length equals 13 residues. From germline, CDR1 is LGHNT and CDR2 FRNRAP. Trimming removed 0 bases from V and 9 bases from J, with 9 bases in between.

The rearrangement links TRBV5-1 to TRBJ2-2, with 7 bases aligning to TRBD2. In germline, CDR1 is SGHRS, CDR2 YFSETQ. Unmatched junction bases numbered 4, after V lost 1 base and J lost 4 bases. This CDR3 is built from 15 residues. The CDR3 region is CASSLQPGGTGELFF. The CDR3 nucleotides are TGCGCCAGCAGCTTGCAGCCGGGGGGCACCGGGGAGCTGTTTTTT.

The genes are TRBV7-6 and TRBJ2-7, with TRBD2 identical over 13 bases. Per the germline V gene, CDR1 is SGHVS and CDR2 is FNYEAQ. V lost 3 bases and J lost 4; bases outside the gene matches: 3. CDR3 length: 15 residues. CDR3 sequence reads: CASSLGLAGTYEQYF. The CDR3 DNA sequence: TGTGCCAGCAGCTTGGGACTAGCGGGGACATACGAGCAGTACTTC. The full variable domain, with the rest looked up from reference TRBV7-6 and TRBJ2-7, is GAGVSQSPRYKVTKRGQDVALRCDPISGHVSLYWYRQALGQGPEFLTYFNYEAQQDKSGLPNDRFSAERPEGSISTLTIQRTEQRDSAMYRCASSLGLAGTYEQYFGPGTRLTVT.

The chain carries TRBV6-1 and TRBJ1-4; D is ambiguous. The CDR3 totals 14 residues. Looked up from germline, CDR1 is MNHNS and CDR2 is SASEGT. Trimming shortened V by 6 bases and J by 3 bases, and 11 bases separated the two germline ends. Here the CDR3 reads CASRKEASNEKLFF. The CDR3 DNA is TGTGCCAGCAGGAAGGAGGCTTCTAATGAAAAACTGTTTTTT.

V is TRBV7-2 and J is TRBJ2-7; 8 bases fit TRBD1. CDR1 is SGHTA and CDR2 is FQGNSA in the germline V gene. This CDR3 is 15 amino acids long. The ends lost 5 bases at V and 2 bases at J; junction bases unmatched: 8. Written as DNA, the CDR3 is TGTGCCAGCAGCCCGGCCGGGACAGGAACCTACGAGCAGTACTTC. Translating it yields CASSPAGTGTYEQYF. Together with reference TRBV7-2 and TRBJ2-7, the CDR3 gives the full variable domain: GAGVSQSPSNKVTEKGKDVELRCDPISGHTALYWYRQSLGQGLEFLIYFQGNSAPDKSGLPSDRFSAERTGGSVSTLTIQRTQQEDSAVYLCASSPAGTGTYEQYFGPGTRLTVT.

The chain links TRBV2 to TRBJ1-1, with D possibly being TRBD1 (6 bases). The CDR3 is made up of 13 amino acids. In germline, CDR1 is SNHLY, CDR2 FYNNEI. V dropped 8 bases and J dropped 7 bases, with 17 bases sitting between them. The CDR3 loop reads CASRSLRQVEAFF. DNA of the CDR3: TGTGCCAGCCGTAGCCTTCGACAGGTTGAAGCTTTCTTT.

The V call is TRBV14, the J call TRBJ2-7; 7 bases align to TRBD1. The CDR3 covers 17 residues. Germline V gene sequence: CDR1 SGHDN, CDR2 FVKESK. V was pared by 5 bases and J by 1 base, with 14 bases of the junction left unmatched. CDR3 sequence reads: CASSEAFGTASSYEQYF. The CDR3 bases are TGTGCCAGCAGCGAAGCTTTCGGGACAGCCTCTTCCTACGAGCAGTACTTC. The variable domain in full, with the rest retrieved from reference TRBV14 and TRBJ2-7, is EAGVTQFPSHSVIEKGQTVTLRCDPISGHDNLYWYRRVMGKEIKFLLHFVKESKQDESGMPNNRFLAERTGGTYSTLKVQPAELEDSGVYFCASSEAFGTASSYEQYFGPGTRLTVT.

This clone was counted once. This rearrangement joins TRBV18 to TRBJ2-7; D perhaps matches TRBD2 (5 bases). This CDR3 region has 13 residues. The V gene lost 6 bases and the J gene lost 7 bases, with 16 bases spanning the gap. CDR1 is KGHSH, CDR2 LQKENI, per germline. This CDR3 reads CASSPDSMGEQYF. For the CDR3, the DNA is TGTGCCAGCTCTCCGGACTCGATGGGAGAGCAGTACTTC.

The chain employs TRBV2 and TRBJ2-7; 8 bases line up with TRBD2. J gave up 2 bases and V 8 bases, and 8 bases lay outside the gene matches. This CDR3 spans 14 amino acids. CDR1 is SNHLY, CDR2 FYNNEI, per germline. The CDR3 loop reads CASGERGFTYEQYF. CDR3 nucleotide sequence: TGTGCCAGCGGAGAGCGGGGGTTCACCTACGAGCAGTACTTC.

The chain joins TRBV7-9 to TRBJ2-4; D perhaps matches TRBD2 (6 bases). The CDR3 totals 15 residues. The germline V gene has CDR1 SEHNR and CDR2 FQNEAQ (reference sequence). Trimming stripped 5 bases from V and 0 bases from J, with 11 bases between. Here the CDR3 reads CASSLGDLAKNIQYF. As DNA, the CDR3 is TGTGCCAGCAGCCTGGGGGACTTAGCCAAAAACATTCAGTACTTC.

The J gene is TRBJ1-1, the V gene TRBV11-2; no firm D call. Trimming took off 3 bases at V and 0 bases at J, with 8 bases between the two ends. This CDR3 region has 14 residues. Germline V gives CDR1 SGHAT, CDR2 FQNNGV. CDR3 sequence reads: CASSLRRLNTEAFF. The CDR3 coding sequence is TGTGCCAGCAGCTTGAGGAGATTGAACACTGAAGCTTTCTTT.